This TCR beta chain derives from a study of blood T cell repertoires in COVID-19. Study at large: Samples of COVID-19 (acute and convalescent) were obtained from the United States, Italy and Spain.

Here immunoSEQ multiplex PCR was the method, and the copy in TCRdb shows in-frame clones only, minus some. The sample holds under 150,000 clones, approximately 90% seen once. Germline values: CDR1 LGHDT, CDR2 YNNKEL (reference sequence). The CDR3 is 18 amino acids. Trimming removed 6 bases from V and 4 bases from J, with 24 bases in between. The sample taken for sequencing was PBMCs or T cells enriched from blood (not recorded which). The J gene is TRBJ2-2, the V gene TRBV3-1 (or the pseudogene TRBV3-2); D is possibly TRBD2 (7 bases). The clonotype originates from a woman aged 25 to 39 with acute COVID-19. CDR3 sequence reads: CASRTPPGGRKFTGELFF. The CDR3 DNA is TGTGCCAGCAGAACACCTCCCGGGGGGCGGAAATTCACCGGGGAGCTGTTTTTT.